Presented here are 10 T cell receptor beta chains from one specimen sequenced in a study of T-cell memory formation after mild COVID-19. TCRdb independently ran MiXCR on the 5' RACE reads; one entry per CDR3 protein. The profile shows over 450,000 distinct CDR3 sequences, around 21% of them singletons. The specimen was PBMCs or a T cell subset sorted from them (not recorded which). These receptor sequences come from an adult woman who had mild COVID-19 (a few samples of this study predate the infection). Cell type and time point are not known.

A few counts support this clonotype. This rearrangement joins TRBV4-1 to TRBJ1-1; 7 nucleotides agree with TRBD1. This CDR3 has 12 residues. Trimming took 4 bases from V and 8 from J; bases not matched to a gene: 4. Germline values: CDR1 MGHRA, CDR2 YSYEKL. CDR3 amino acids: CASSPTGSEAFF. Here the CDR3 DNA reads TGCGCCAGCAGCCCGACAGGGAGCGAAGCTTTCTTT.

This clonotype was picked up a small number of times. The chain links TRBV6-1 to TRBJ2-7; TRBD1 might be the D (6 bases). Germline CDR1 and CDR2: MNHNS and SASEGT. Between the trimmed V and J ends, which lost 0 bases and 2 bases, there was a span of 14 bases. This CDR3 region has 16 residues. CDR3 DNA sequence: TGTGCCAGCAGTGAAGCTGAAGCCGGGACACCCTACGAGCAGTACTTC. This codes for CASSEAEAGTPYEQYF.

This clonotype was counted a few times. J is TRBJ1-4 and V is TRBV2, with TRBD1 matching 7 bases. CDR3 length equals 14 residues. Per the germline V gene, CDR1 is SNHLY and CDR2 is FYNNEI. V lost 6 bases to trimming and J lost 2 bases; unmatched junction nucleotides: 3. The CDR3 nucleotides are TGTGCCAGCAGAAACAGGGGCACTAATGAAAAACTGTTTTTT. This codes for CASRNRGTNEKLFF. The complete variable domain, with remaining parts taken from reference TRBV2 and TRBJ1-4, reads EPEVTQTPSHQVTQMGQEVILRCVPISNHLYFYWYRQILGQKVEFLVSFYNNEISEKSEIFDDQFSVERPDGSNFTLKIRSTKLEDSAMYFCASRNRGTNEKLFFGSGTQLSVL.

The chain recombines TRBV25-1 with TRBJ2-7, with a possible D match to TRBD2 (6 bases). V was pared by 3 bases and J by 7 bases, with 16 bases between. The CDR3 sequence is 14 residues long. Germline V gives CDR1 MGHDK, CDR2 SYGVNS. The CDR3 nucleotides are TGTGCCAGCAGTGACTCAACGCGGGGTTGGGAGCAGTACTTC. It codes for CASSDSTRGWEQYF.

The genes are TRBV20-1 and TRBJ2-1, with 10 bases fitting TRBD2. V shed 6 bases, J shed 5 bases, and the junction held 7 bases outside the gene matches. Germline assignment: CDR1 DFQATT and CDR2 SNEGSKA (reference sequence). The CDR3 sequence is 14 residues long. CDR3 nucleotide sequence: TGCAGTGCCCCAGCGGGAGGGCCGGACAATGAGCAGTTCTTC. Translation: CSAPAGGPDNEQFF.

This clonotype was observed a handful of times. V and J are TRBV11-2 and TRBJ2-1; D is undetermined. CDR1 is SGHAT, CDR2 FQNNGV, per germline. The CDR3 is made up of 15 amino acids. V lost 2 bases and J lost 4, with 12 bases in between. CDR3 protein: CASSLQFSAYNEQFF. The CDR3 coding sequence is TGTGCCAGCAGCTTACAGTTTTCGGCTTACAATGAGCAGTTCTTC.

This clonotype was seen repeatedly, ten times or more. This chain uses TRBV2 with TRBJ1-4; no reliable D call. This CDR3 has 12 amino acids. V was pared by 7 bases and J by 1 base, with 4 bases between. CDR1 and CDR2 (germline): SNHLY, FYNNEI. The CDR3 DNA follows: TGTGCCAGCAAAGGAACTAATGAAAAACTGTTTTTT. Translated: CASKGTNEKLFF.

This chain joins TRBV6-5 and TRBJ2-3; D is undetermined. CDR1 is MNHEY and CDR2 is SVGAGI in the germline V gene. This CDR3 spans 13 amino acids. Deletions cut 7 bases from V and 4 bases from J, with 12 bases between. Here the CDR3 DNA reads TGTGCCAGCACCTTACTTGGGGCAGATACGCAGTATTTT. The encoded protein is CASTLLGADTQYF.

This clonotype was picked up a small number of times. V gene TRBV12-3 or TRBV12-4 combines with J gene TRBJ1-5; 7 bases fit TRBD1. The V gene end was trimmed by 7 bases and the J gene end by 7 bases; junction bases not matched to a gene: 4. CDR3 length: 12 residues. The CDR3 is CASNRGRQPQHF. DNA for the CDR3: TGTGCCAGCAACAGGGGAAGACAGCCCCAGCATTTT.

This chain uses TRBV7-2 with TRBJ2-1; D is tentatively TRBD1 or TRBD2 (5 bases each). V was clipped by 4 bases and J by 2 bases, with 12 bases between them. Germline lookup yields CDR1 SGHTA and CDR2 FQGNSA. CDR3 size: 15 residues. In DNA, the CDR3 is TGTGCCAGCAGCTCCGGGACGACCCCCTACAATGAGCAGTTCTTC. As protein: CASSSGTTPYNEQFF.